Each of the 3 T cell receptor beta chains below was sequenced from the same sample in a study of blood T cell repertoires in COVID-19. Sequencing was performed with immunoSEQ multiplex PCR; in TCRdb, only in-frame clones are kept and a portion is missing. The sample carries 150,000 to 200,000 clones, about 88% recorded once. Sequenced input: peripheral blood. The source is a man between 18 and 35 years old with acute or convalescent COVID-19.

The chain is built from TRBV29-1 and TRBJ1-2; TRBD1 aligns across 7 bases. J gave up 7 bases and V 1 base, and 3 bases lay outside the gene matches. This CDR3 has 12 residues. Germline assignment: CDR1 SQVTM and CDR2 ANQGSEA. The CDR3 nucleotides read TGCAGCGTTGAAGCAGGGGGTGGTGGCTACACCTTC. It specifies CSVEAGGGGYTF.

This chain joins TRBV27 and TRBJ2-3; TRBD2 aligns across 14 bases. Germline lookup yields CDR1 MNHEY and CDR2 SMNVEV (reference sequence). Trimming at V came to 10 bases and at J to 0 bases, leaving 9 bases not matched to a gene. The CDR3 covers 17 residues. Here the CDR3 DNA reads TGTGCCACCAAGGGACTAGCGGGGGTAAGGAGCACAGATACGCAGTATTTT. Its translation is CATKGLAGVRSTDTQYF.

This clone was seen a few times. The chain joins TRBV30 to TRBJ1-5; D gene uncertain. This CDR3 is built from 17 residues. The V end was cut by 0 bases, the J end by 0 bases, with 15 bases between. The V gene's germline CDR1 is GTSNPN and CDR2 SVGIG (reference sequence). The DNA of the CDR3 is TGTGCCTGGAGTGTAGGGTTTTGGGGAGATAGCAATCAGCCCCAGCATTTT. Residues: CAWSVGFWGDSNQPQHF.